Detailed here is one T cell receptor beta chain. The data were obtained in a study of blood T cell repertoires in COVID-19. Overall study: Sample material is recorded as cDNA or gDNA derived from T cells, B-cell-depleted T cells, or PBMCs.

Everyone who took part was roughly 18 to 89 years old, and they came from about two dozen US areas. Source study methods: Reference gene primer amplification gave estimated nucleated cell counts. Assay used: immunoSEQ multiplex PCR; TCRdb lists only in-frame clones, some missing. Clone size and the V and J calls come from that table; the DNA yielded D and trimming. The sample gives 200,000 to 300,000 clones, more than 75% of which show up once; about 3.5% is in the top ten. Trimming cost V 0 bases and J 10 bases; bases outside gene matches: 11. The CDR3 contains 17 residues. The V gene's germline CDR1 is LNHNV and CDR2 YYDKDF (reference sequence).

This TCR was sampled from a woman aged 40 to 49 with acute COVID-19. Sample: PBMCs or T cells enriched from blood (not recorded which). This rearrangement joins TRBV15 to TRBJ2-1; 11 bases are shared with TRBD2. The CDR3 loop is CATSRDKIAGGPHEQFF. CDR3 DNA: TGTGCCACCAGCAGAGACAAAATAGCGGGAGGGCCTCACGAGCAGTTCTTC. Drawing the rest from reference TRBV15 and TRBJ2-1, the complete variable domain is DAMVIQNPRYQVTQFGKPVTLSCSQTLNHNVMYWYQQKSSQAPKLLFHYYDKDFNNEADTPDNFQSRRPNTSFCFLDIRSPGLGDTAMYLCATSRDKIAGGPHEQFFGPGTRLTVL.